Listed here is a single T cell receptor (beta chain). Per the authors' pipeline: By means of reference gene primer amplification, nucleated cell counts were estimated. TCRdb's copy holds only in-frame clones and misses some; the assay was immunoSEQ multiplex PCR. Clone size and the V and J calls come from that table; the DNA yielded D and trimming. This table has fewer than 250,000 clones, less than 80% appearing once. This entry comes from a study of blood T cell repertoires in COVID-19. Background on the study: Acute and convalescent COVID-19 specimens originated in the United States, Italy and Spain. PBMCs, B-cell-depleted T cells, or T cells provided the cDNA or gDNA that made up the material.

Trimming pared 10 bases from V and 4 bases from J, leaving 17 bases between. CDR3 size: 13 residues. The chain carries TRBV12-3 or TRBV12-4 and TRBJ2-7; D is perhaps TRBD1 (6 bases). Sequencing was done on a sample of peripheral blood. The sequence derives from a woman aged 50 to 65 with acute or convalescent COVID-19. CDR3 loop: CATAKIGTYEQYF. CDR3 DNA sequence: TGTGCCACTGCTAAGATAGGGACATACGAGCAGTACTTC.